The rows below give T cell receptor beta chains drawn from one sample of a study of blood T cell repertoires in COVID-19. The protocol was immunoSEQ multiplex PCR, while the TCRdb copy is restricted to in-frame clones and leaves out a portion. The sample holds around 41,000 clones, 85% to 95% seen once. Sequenced: peripheral blood. These receptors were obtained from a human donor in a cohort sampled during active COVID-19. Each CDR3 is given without its conserved first and last residue. Each record gives: V gene, J gene, CDR3 protein.

v_call: TRBV7-3; j_call: TRBJ2-1; cdr3_aa: ASSLVAGEQF
v_call: TRBV11-3; j_call: TRBJ2-1; cdr3_aa: ASSLTPGTSANNEQF
v_call: TRBV27; j_call: TRBJ2-1; cdr3_aa: ASSYQLRDRYNEQF
v_call: TRBV23-1; j_call: TRBJ2-7; cdr3_aa: ASSQSGQGTYEQY
v_call: TRBV24-1; j_call: TRBJ2-1; cdr3_aa: ATSEKGLTYNEQF
v_call: TRBV7-6; j_call: TRBJ1-4; cdr3_aa: ASSPGQTNEKLF
v_call: TRBV30; j_call: TRBJ1-5; cdr3_aa: AWRDDRGPGQPQH
v_call: TRBV2; j_call: TRBJ2-1; cdr3_aa: ASRTGGSYNEQF
v_call: TRBV28; j_call: TRBJ1-3; cdr3_aa: ASSLGNWGNTIY
v_call: TRBV5-1; j_call: TRBJ2-3; cdr3_aa: ASSPQGSTDTQY
v_call: TRBV2; j_call: TRBJ2-2; cdr3_aa: ASIERETTGELF
v_call: TRBV10-3; j_call: TRBJ2-3; cdr3_aa: AIKGLAGGRYTDTQY
v_call: TRBV7-2; j_call: TRBJ1-1; cdr3_aa: ASRRGTEAF
v_call: TRBV6-5; j_call: TRBJ1-2; cdr3_aa: ASSYSDYYGYT
v_call: TRBV19; j_call: TRBJ1-3; cdr3_aa: ASSISWHSGNTIY
v_call: TRBV6-5; j_call: TRBJ2-5; cdr3_aa: ASSLFRGRLETQY
v_call: TRBV2; j_call: TRBJ1-2; cdr3_aa: ASGEPTETTNYGYT
v_call: TRBV7-3; j_call: TRBJ1-1; cdr3_aa: ASSLGTGSGEAF
v_call: TRBV7-3; j_call: TRBJ2-2; cdr3_aa: ASSLNPSGTETGELF
v_call: TRBV24-1; j_call: TRBJ2-1; cdr3_aa: ATSDVGQGPNEQF
v_call: TRBV6-6; j_call: TRBJ2-7; cdr3_aa: ASSYESGSYEQY
v_call: TRBV6-6; j_call: TRBJ2-1; cdr3_aa: ASSYSLQSYNEQF
v_call: TRBV7-2; j_call: TRBJ2-1; cdr3_aa: ASSGLAGSGGEQF
v_call: TRBV2; j_call: TRBJ2-2; cdr3_aa: ASSERDRETGELF
v_call: TRBV7-9; j_call: TRBJ1-2; cdr3_aa: ASSPYRDPLYGYT
v_call: TRBV20-1; j_call: TRBJ2-7; cdr3_aa: RAISGHEQY
v_call: TRBV10-3; j_call: TRBJ2-7; cdr3_aa: AINPGPSSYEQY
v_call: TRBV6-2/TRBV6-3; j_call: TRBJ1-1; cdr3_aa: ASSYFRTEAF